This T cell receptor (beta chain) was observed in a study of blood T cell repertoires in COVID-19 (dated by TCRdb to the early 2020s). Context from the whole study: Samples covering the acute and convalescent phases of COVID-19 were provided by collaborators in the United States, Italy and Spain. Where available, HLA class I and class II types were obtained from metadata supplied by the sample provider rather than from assay-based typing. The repertoires were made available in a free public database intended to serve as a resource for research on the immune response to SARS-CoV-2. Sample metadata almost always included a de-identified subject ID, COVID-19 status, age in years and sex. Deeply sampled blood TCRbeta repertoires from subjects exposed to, actively infected with, or recovered from COVID-19 were included in the dataset. The prospective study material was composed of cDNA or gDNA derived from T cells, B-cell-depleted T cells, or PBMCs. Samples were obtained from the ongoing ImmuneRACE study (first 160 participants) and from 1,254 subjects provided by 6 global collaborators. Overall study outcomes, separate from this receptor: How much clinical and demographic metadata was included differed by source and by participant, and the metadata was provided uncurated.

TCRbeta CDR3 regions were amplified from genomic DNA using the immunoSEQ Assay, a bias-controlled multiplex PCR. The paper's processing steps were these. Nucleated cell counts per sample were estimated from amplification of reference gene primers within the assay. To quantify the absolute abundance of each unique TCRbeta CDR3 rearrangement, sequence reads were collapsed and filtered. For each sample, productive Simpson clonality was calculated by taking the square root of Simpson's diversity index across productive rearrangements. The clones in this table, taken by TCRdb from immuneACCESS, are in-frame only. Not every clone is retained; where verified, under half of the shortfall comes from an unresolved V gene, and the cause of the rest is unknown. The D gene and trimming were derived from the DNA, and the V and J assignments and clone size from that table. This sample comprises about 110,000 clones, roughly 86% of them detected only once. Of the sample, 4% to 5.5% falls within the top ten clones.

Measured from the cysteine to the phenylalanine, the CDR3 is 10 residues long. Solely the CDR3 DNA is kept, with 30 bases framed from the first base. The germline V gene specifies MNHEY as CDR1 and SVGAGI as CDR2. V sheds 7 bases and J sheds 10 bases, leaving 5 bases between their ends. On this clone: Its antigen is currently not known. There are no base qualities to consult, and no much larger clone falls within one base.

Collaborating institutions collected whole blood in K2EDTA tubes following their own protocols. For TCRbeta analysis, collaborators shipped samples as frozen whole blood, isolated PBMCs, or DNA extracted from either of those sample types. Sequencing input: peripheral blood. The origin of this receptor is a man in his forties with acute or convalescent COVID-19. The chain links TRBV6-5 with TRBJ1-6, with the D gene too uncertain to name. For the CDR3, the sequence is CASTRSPLHF. The sequenced DNA is TGTGCCAGCACGAGGTCACCCCTCCACTTT.